Below are 13 T cell receptor beta chains sequenced from a single sample in a study of identical twins. Via MiXCR, TCRdb re-called the 5' RACE reads, giving one row per CDR3 protein. The sample consists of hundreds of thousands of distinct CDR3 sequences, approximately 21% of them appearing once. In addition, the sample was reused for a study of T cells expressing NK-cell markers.

The sample was PBMCs. The receptors originated from a woman younger than 35 in good health.

This clonotype was recorded a few times. This sequence joins TRBV9 and TRBJ2-2; TRBD1 might be the D (5 bases). The CDR3 extends over 13 amino acids. Germline lookup yields CDR1 SGDLS and CDR2 YYNGEE. Trimming pared 8 bases from V and 1 base from J, leaving 9 bases between. The CDR3 here is CASGAVNTGELFF. The CDR3 bases are TGTGCCAGTGGGGCCGTGAACACCGGGGAGCTGTTTTTT.

This clonotype turned up a few times. The V gene is TRBV25-1, the J gene TRBJ2-1, with a possible D match to TRBD2 (5 bases). V shed 8 bases and J shed 13 bases, with 15 bases lying between them. The CDR3 spans 11 residues. Germline V gives CDR1 MGHDK, CDR2 SYGVNS. The CDR3 nucleotides read TGTGCCAGCGAATCGCGGGCAGGCCAGTTCTTC. As protein: CASESRAGQFF.

With respect to this clonotype: This may stem from a read error, because a much larger clone lies one nucleotide away. V usage is TRBV5-1 and J usage is TRBJ2-7; 7 bases line up with TRBD2. Germline V CDR1 and CDR2: SGHRS, YFSETQ. The CDR3 loop spans 14 amino acids. The J segment lost 5 bases and the V segment lost 4 bases, leaving 9 bases of the junction unmatched. Here the CDR3 reads CASSDTSEAHEQYF. The CDR3 region has the DNA TGCGCCAGCAGCGACACTAGCGAGGCCCACGAGCAGTACTTC.

The V and J genes are TRBV7-2 and TRBJ2-1; D is unclear. Trimming pared 1 base from V and 2 bases from J, leaving 9 bases between. This CDR3 is 15 amino acids long. CDR1 is SGHTA and CDR2 is FQGNSA in the germline V gene. DNA of the CDR3: TGTGCCAGCAGCTTAGAACACCACCCCTACAATGAGCAGTTCTTC. This sequence encodes CASSLEHHPYNEQFF.

V and J are TRBV7-9 and TRBJ1-4; 8 positions match TRBD1. CDR1 SEHNR and CDR2 FQNEAQ come from the germline V gene (reference sequence). The CDR3 totals 16 residues. Trimming at V came to 2 bases and at J to 0 bases, leaving 2 bases not matched to a gene. The CDR3, as DNA: TGTGCCAGCAGCTTATCGGACAGGGCAACTAATGAAAAACTGTTTTTT. Encoded protein: CASSLSDRATNEKLFF.

The V call is TRBV5-1, the J call TRBJ2-7, with 8 bases that match TRBD2. Per germline, CDR1 SGHRS and CDR2 YFSETQ. The CDR3 runs to 16 residues. The V gene end was trimmed by 0 bases and the J gene end by 3 bases; junction bases not matched to a gene: 8. CDR3 protein: CASSLAGGAQVYEQYF. CDR3 nucleotide sequence: TGCGCCAGCAGCTTGGCCGGGGGGGCTCAGGTCTACGAGCAGTACTTC.

The chain combines TRBV12-3 or TRBV12-4 with TRBJ2-7; a possible D gene is TRBD1 (6 bases). Trimming cost V 5 bases and J 0 bases, with 17 bases left between them. The CDR3 spans 16 residues. This CDR3 reads CASSVTGTTVSYEQYF. CDR3 nucleotides: TGTGCCAGCAGTGTAACCGGGACAACCGTCTCCTACGAGCAGTACTTC.

The J gene is TRBJ2-7, the V gene TRBV7-8, with D possibly matching TRBD1 (5 bases). The CDR3 totals 15 residues. V dropped 3 bases and J dropped 7 bases, with 19 bases sitting between them. Germline CDR1 and CDR2: SGHVS and FQNEAQ. The CDR3 is CASSFSPASGLEQYF. The CDR3 DNA reads as TGTGCCAGCAGCTTCTCCCCCGCGTCAGGGTTAGAGCAGTACTTC.

This chain joins TRBV25-1 and TRBJ2-5; possibly TRBD2 for D (7 bases). Germline lookup yields CDR1 MGHDK and CDR2 SYGVNS. The CDR3 is made up of 15 amino acids. The ends were cut back, 3 bases at V and 2 bases at J, with 13 bases in the middle. The CDR3 protein is CASSEAAGAQETQYF. CDR3 bases: TGTGCCAGCAGTGAGGCGGCGGGGGCACAAGAGACCCAGTACTTC.

V is TRBV12-3 or TRBV12-4 and J is TRBJ2-5; D gene uncertain. The CDR3 loop spans 16 amino acids. V was shortened by 5 bases and J by 2 bases, with 18 bases between the two germline ends. As DNA, the CDR3 is TGTGCCAGCAGTCCGCGCACTGCAGGTCAGCAAGAGACCCAGTACTTC. Residues: CASSPRTAGQQETQYF.

This clonotype was counted between two and nine times. The CDR3 spells CASSLGQGRHTF. The CDR3 region has the DNA TGTGCCAGCAGCTTAGGCCAGGGTCGCCACACCTTC. The chain uses TRBV11-3 and TRBJ1-2; a possible D gene is TRBD1 (5 bases). Germline V lookup: CDR1 SGHNT, CDR2 YENEEA. Trimming pared 1 base from V and 12 bases from J, leaving 12 bases between. This CDR3 region has 12 residues.

This clonotype was detected a few times. This chain connects TRBV2 to TRBJ2-1; 8 bases fit TRBD2. CDR1 SNHLY and CDR2 FYNNEI come from the germline V gene. The J segment lost 5 bases and the V segment lost 3 bases, leaving 9 bases of the junction unmatched. CDR3 length: 16 amino acids. CDR3 protein: CASSDLRAGVHNEQFF. In DNA, the CDR3 is TGTGCCAGCAGTGATCTTAGAGCGGGAGTCCACAATGAGCAGTTCTTC.

This clonotype turned up a few times. V usage is TRBV6-1 and J usage is TRBJ1-5; no reliable D call. The CDR3 is 13 amino acids. Germline V CDR1 and CDR2: MNHNS, SASEGT. The V and J ends lost 8 bases and 3 bases respectively, with 11 bases between them. Here the CDR3 reads CASAVSFNQPQHF. For the CDR3, the DNA is TGTGCCAGCGCGGTCAGCTTCAATCAGCCCCAGCATTTT.